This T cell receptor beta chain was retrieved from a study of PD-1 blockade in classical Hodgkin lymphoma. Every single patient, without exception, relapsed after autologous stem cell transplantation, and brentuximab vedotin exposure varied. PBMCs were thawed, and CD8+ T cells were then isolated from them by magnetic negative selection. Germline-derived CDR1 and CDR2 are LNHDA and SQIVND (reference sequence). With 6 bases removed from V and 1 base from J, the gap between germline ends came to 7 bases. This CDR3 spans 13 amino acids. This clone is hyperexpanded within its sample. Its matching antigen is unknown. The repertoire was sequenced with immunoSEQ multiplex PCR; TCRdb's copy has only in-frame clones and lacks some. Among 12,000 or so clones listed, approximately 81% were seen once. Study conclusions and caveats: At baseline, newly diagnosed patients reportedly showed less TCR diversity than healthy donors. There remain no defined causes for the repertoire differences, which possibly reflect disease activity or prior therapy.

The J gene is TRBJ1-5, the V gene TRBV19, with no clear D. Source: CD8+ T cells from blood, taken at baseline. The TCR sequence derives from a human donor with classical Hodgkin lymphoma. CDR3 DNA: TGTGCCAGTAGCCTTCAAAGCAATCAGCCCCAGCATTTT. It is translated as CASSLQSNQPQHF.